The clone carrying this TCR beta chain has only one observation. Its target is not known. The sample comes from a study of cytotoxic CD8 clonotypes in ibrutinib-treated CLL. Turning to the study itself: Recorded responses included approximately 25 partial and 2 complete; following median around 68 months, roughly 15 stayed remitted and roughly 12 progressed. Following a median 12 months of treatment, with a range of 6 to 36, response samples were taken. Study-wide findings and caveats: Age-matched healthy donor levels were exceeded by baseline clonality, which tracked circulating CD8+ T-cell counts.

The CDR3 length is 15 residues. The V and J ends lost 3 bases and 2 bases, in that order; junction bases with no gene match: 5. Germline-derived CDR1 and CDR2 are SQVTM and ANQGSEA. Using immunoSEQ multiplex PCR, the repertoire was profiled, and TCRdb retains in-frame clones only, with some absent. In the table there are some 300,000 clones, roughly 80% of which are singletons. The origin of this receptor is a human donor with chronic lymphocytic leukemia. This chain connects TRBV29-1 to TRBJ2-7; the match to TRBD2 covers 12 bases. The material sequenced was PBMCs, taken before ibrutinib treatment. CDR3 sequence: CSVDGLAGGPYEQYF. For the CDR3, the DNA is TGCAGCGTTGACGGGCTAGCGGGAGGGCCCTACGAGCAGTACTTC.